These 30 T cell receptor beta chains came from one sample sequenced in a study of blood T cell repertoires in COVID-19. The protocol was immunoSEQ multiplex PCR, while the TCRdb copy is restricted to in-frame clones and leaves out a portion. The data show a few hundred thousand clones, with about 90% seen just once and around 0.92% held by the top ten. The sequenced sample was PBMCs or T cells enriched from blood (not recorded which). These receptors were collected from a woman in her 30s who had been exposed to COVID-19.

This chain connects TRBV28 to TRBJ1-1, with 7 bases that match TRBD1. V shed 2 bases, J shed 0 bases, and the junction held 6 bases outside the gene matches. CDR1 and CDR2 from the germline V gene are MDHEN and SYDVKM. CDR3 length: 16 residues. DNA of the CDR3: TGTGCCAGCAGTTTACCCCGACAGGGACTGAACACTGAAGCTTTCTTT. Translated, it gives CASSLPRQGLNTEAFF.

As DNA, the CDR3 is TGTGCCAGCAGTTACCAACAGGGGGAGGCGTCCCAGTACTTC. Translation gives CASSYQQGEASQYF. V and J are TRBV6-5 and TRBJ2-5, with 8 bases aligning to TRBD1. The CDR3 sequence is 14 residues long. Germline CDR1 is MNHEY and CDR2 is SVGAGI. The V gene end was trimmed by 2 bases and the J gene end by 9 bases; junction bases not matched to a gene: 8.

V gene TRBV9 combines with J gene TRBJ2-3; 10 bases align to TRBD2. Germline V lookup: CDR1 SGDLS, CDR2 YYNGEE. The trim removed 4 bases at V and 4 bases at J, leaving 6 bases unmatched. The CDR3 totals 15 residues. CDR3 in amino acids: CASSLGLAGADTQYF. CDR3 nucleotides: TGTGCCAGCAGCCTTGGGCTAGCGGGAGCAGATACGCAGTATTTT.

This chain's CDR3 is CASSLTESPNYGYTF. CDR3 DNA sequence: TGTGCCAGCAGTTTGACTGAGTCCCCTAACTATGGCTACACCTTC. The chain carries TRBV6-5 and TRBJ1-2; D gene uncertain. Trimming removed 4 bases from V and 0 bases from J, with 12 bases in between. CDR3 length: 15 residues. Germline V gives CDR1 MNHEY, CDR2 SVGAGI.

Turning to this clone: This CDR3 is also generated by other DNA sequences in the sample. V is TRBV19 and J is TRBJ1-1; D is unclear. The ends were cut back, 3 bases at V and 2 bases at J, with 7 bases in the middle. Germline CDR1 and CDR2: LNHDA and SQIVND (reference sequence). CDR3 length equals 13 residues. CDR3 nucleotide sequence: TGTGCCAGTAGTATCTCCGTCAACACTGAAGCTTTCTTT. This sequence encodes CASSISVNTEAFF.

The rearrangement joins TRBV27 to TRBJ2-7, with TRBD1 identical over 9 bases. This CDR3 has 16 residues. Germline CDR1 and CDR2: MNHEY and SMNVEV (reference sequence). The junction had 10 bases not matched to a gene; V was cut back by 6 bases and J by 1 base. CDR3 region: CASSRLSTGGSYEQYF. The CDR3 DNA reads TGTGCCAGCAGCCGCCTTTCGACAGGGGGATCCTACGAGCAGTACTTC.

V gene TRBV27 combines with J gene TRBJ1-2; D uncertain. With 5 bases removed from V and 4 bases from J, the gap between germline ends came to 11 bases. The germline gives CDR1 MNHEY, CDR2 SMNVEV (reference sequence). There are 13 residues in the CDR3. The CDR3 loop is CASSRLNSYGYTF. The CDR3 DNA reads TGTGCCAGCAGTCGCCTCAACTCCTATGGCTACACCTTC.

This chain connects TRBV28 to TRBJ2-6; D perhaps matches TRBD2 (7 bases). Between the trimmed V and J ends, which lost 7 bases and 3 bases, there was a span of 16 bases. Germline V gene sequence: CDR1 MDHEN, CDR2 SYDVKM. The CDR3 covers 16 residues. CDR3 sequence reads: CASNLDGGLGANVLTF. The CDR3 DNA reads as TGTGCCAGCAACCTGGACGGGGGGCTTGGGGCCAACGTCCTGACTTTC.

The chain uses TRBV6-5 and TRBJ2-4; no clear D gene. V was cut by 4 bases and J by 0 bases, with 13 bases left in between. The CDR3 runs 16 residues. Germline loops: CDR1 MNHEY, CDR2 SVGAGI. In nucleotides, the CDR3 is TGTGCCAGCAGTTCCCGCTCCAAACTAGCCAAAAACATTCAGTACTTC. Its protein product is CASSSRSKLAKNIQYF.

The CDR3: CASSLAGGGGRNTIYF. CDR3 bases: TGCGCCAGCAGCTTGGCTGGGGGAGGCGGAAGAAACACCATATATTTT. This chain joins TRBV5-1 and TRBJ1-3; D might be TRBD1 (5 bases). V was trimmed by 0 bases and J by 5 bases, leaving 15 bases between them. The CDR3 covers 16 residues. From germline, CDR1 is SGHRS and CDR2 YFSETQ.

The J gene is TRBJ2-1, the V gene TRBV9, with 7 bases identical to TRBD2. CDR1 and CDR2 from the germline V gene are SGDLS and YYNGEE. With V trimmed by 10 bases and J by 3 bases, 10 bases remained unmatched. This CDR3 has 14 residues. The CDR3 DNA follows: TGTGCCGGCGAGGGCGGGAGTTTCTACAATGAGCAGTTCTTC. Translation gives CAGEGGSFYNEQFF. The complete variable domain, with remaining parts taken from reference TRBV9 and TRBJ2-1, reads DSGVTQTPKHLITATGQRVTLRCSPRSGDLSVYWYQQSLDQGLQFLIQYYNGEERAKGNILERFSAQQFPDLHSELNLSSLELGDSALYFCAGEGGSFYNEQFFGPGTRLTVL.

V is TRBV7-3 and J is TRBJ2-7; 10 bases map to TRBD2. Germline-derived CDR1 and CDR2 are SGHTA and FQGTGA. The CDR3 consists of 19 residues. V lost 4 bases, J lost 2 bases, and 17 bases stayed unmatched. For the CDR3, the DNA is TGTGCCAGCAGCTCTTCTAGCGGGAGATTGATCGAGGAACCCTACGAGCAGTACTTC. Protein product: CASSSSSGRLIEEPYEQYF.

This clone has more than one count but fewer than ten. The V call is TRBV12-5, the J call TRBJ1-4; the D gene is possibly TRBD1 (5 bases). The germline CDR1 and CDR2 sequences are LGHNT and FRNRAP. V was clipped by 2 bases and J by 6 bases, with 13 bases between them. There are 15 residues in the CDR3. The chain's CDR3 is CASGLLRGKDEKLFF. The CDR3 nucleotides are TGTGCTAGTGGTTTGCTCCGGGGGAAGGATGAAAAACTGTTTTTT.

This rearrangement joins TRBV29-1 to TRBJ1-1; 12 nucleotides match TRBD1. CDR1 is SQVTM and CDR2 is ANQGSEA in the germline V gene. The CDR3 is made up of 16 amino acids. The junction had 11 bases not matched to a gene; V was cut back by 6 bases and J by 3 bases. CDR3 loop: CSVVPGTGGGYTEAFF. CDR3 DNA: TGCAGCGTGGTGCCCGGGACAGGGGGCGGGTACACTGAAGCTTTCTTT.

The chain uses TRBV19 and TRBJ1-2, with 8 bases aligning to TRBD1. Per the germline V gene, CDR1 is LNHDA and CDR2 is SQIVND (reference sequence). The CDR3 spans 14 residues. V shed 6 bases, J shed 7 bases, and the junction held 10 bases outside the gene matches. CDR3 region: CASSTRPGGRGYTF. In DNA, the CDR3 is TGTGCCAGTAGCACGCGACCAGGGGGCCGTGGCTACACCTTC.

The chain joins TRBV19 to TRBJ2-7, with D hard to call. The CDR3 totals 13 residues. In germline, CDR1 is LNHDA, CDR2 SQIVND (reference sequence). The germline V and J ends were trimmed by 5 bases and 3 bases, with 11 bases remaining between them. The CDR3 reads CASSFQVLYEQYF. In DNA form, the CDR3 reads TGTGCCAGTAGTTTCCAAGTACTCTACGAGCAGTACTTC.

The chain recombines TRBV19 with TRBJ2-3, with 10 positions matching TRBD2. Germline V gene sequence: CDR1 LNHDA, CDR2 SQIVND (reference sequence). This CDR3 region has 16 residues. Trimming removed 4 bases from V and 1 base from J; junction bases left unmatched: 5. The CDR3: CASSTLAGGGTDTQYF. DNA for the CDR3: TGTGCCAGTAGTACTTTAGCGGGAGGAGGCACAGATACGCAGTATTTT.

Note on this clone: Other DNA sequences from this sample encode an identical CDR3 as well. This rearrangement joins TRBV5-1 to TRBJ2-1; weak D call: TRBD2 (5 bases). The CDR3 totals 15 residues. The V gene's germline CDR1 is SGHRS and CDR2 YFSETQ. V was cut by 0 bases and J by 0 bases, with 7 bases left in between. CDR3 amino acids: CASSLGGSSYNEQFF. In DNA, the CDR3 is TGCGCCAGCAGCTTGGGAGGGAGCTCCTACAATGAGCAGTTCTTC.

The J gene is TRBJ2-7, the V gene TRBV28; possible D gene TRBD1, 6 bases. CDR3 length: 13 residues. V shed 5 bases and J shed 6 bases, with 14 bases lying between them. Germline V lookup: CDR1 MDHEN, CDR2 SYDVKM. The CDR3 reads CASSIPQGFEQYF. As DNA, the CDR3 is TGTGCCAGCAGTATCCCCCAGGGGTTCGAGCAGTACTTC.

Remarks on this clone: Other DNA sequences in the same sample also yield this CDR3. The J gene is TRBJ2-1, the V gene TRBV28, with D perhaps TRBD2 (6 bases). The CDR3 has 15 residues. The germline gives CDR1 MDHEN, CDR2 SYDVKM. Trimming took 2 bases from V and 0 from J, leaving 8 bases between them. The DNA for the CDR3 is TGTGCCAGCAGTTTAGGGGGGAGCTCCTACAATGAGCAGTTCTTC. This translates into CASSLGGSSYNEQFF.

The chain has TRBV28 and TRBJ1-2; TRBD1 aligns across 8 bases. The CDR3 totals 14 residues. With V trimmed by 6 bases and J by 4 bases, 7 bases remained unmatched. The germline gives CDR1 MDHEN, CDR2 SYDVKM. The CDR3 reads CASSAGGAGYGYTF. CDR3 DNA: TGTGCCAGCAGCGCAGGGGGCGCAGGCTATGGCTACACCTTC.

The chain employs TRBV11-2 and TRBJ2-1; 10 bases are shared with TRBD2. CDR3 size: 18 residues. CDR1 SGHAT and CDR2 FQNNGV come from the germline V gene. V was pared by 1 base and J by 7 bases, with 13 bases of the junction left unmatched. The CDR3 DNA reads TGTGCCAGCAGCTTAGCCCCTCCCTCTAGCGGGAGATCTAATGAGCAGTTCTTC. Translating gives CASSLAPPSSGRSNEQFF. Full variable domain (rest looked up from reference TRBV11-2 and TRBJ2-1): EAGVAQSPRYKIIEKRQSVAFWCNPISGHATLYWYQQILGQGPKLLIQFQNNGVVDDSQLPKDRFSAERLKGVDSTLKIQPAKLEDSAVYLCASSLAPPSSGRSNEQFFGPGTRLTVL.

The V and J genes are TRBV5-1 and TRBJ2-2, with D possibly being TRBD1 (6 bases). CDR3 length: 14 residues. Germline loops: CDR1 SGHRS, CDR2 YFSETQ. V dropped 4 bases and J dropped 7 bases, with 14 bases sitting between them. CDR3 amino acids: CASSPILQGGELFF. CDR3 in DNA: TGCGCCAGCAGCCCAATCCTACAGGGCGGGGAGCTGTTTTTT.

This chain uses TRBV7-6 with TRBJ2-6; the match to TRBD1 covers 8 bases. Trimming took 3 bases from V and 2 from J; bases not matched to a gene: 0. Germline V lookup: CDR1 SGHVS, CDR2 FNYEAQ. The CDR3 has 15 residues. The CDR3 is CASSLGQAGANVLTF. CDR3 coding DNA: TGTGCCAGCAGCTTGGGACAGGCTGGGGCCAACGTCCTGACTTTC.

The rearrangement uses TRBV5-1 and TRBJ2-3; 7 nucleotides line up with TRBD1. V gave up 4 bases and J gave up 2 bases; unmatched junction bases: 10. The CDR3 sequence is 16 residues long. The germline gives CDR1 SGHRS, CDR2 YFSETQ. CDR3 coding DNA: TGCGCCAGCAGCCCAATCACAGGGGCCCACACAGATACGCAGTATTTT. It specifies CASSPITGAHTDTQYF.

The chain has TRBV30 and TRBJ1-1; D call uncertain. V dropped 4 bases and J dropped 1 base, with 7 bases sitting between them. The CDR3 sequence is 12 residues long. Germline loops: CDR1 GTSNPN, CDR2 SVGIG (reference sequence). CDR3 nucleotide sequence: TGTGCCTGGACTGGAGGGAACACTGAAGCTTTCTTT. Amino acid sequence: CAWTGGNTEAFF. The full variable domain, in which reference TRBV30 and TRBJ1-1 provide the parts outside the CDR3, is SQTIHQWPATLVQPVGSPLSLECTVEGTSNPNLYWYRQAAGRGLQLLFYSVGIGQISSEVPQNLSASRPQDRQFILSSKKLLLSDSGFYLCAWTGGNTEAFFGQGTRLTVV.

This clone appeared a single time. V usage is TRBV18 and J usage is TRBJ2-1; D not certain. Between the trimmed V and J ends, which lost 5 bases and 8 bases, there was a span of 19 bases. The CDR3 extends over 15 amino acids. Germline assignment: CDR1 KGHSH and CDR2 LQKENI. For the CDR3, the DNA is TGTGCCAGCTCAGCAAACGCCGGGTGGAAGGATGAGCAGTTCTTC. It codes for CASSANAGWKDEQFF.

The genes are TRBV18 and TRBJ1-1; perhaps TRBD1 as D (6 bases). V gave up 3 bases and J gave up 7 bases, with 24 bases separating them. The CDR3 has 17 amino acids. Germline CDR1 KGHSH, CDR2 LQKENI. CDR3 sequence (DNA): TGTGCCAGCTCACCCCAAAACCAAACAGGGAGGGTAAATGAAGCTTTCTTT. Translated, it gives CASSPQNQTGRVNEAFF.

This clone was seen more than once but under ten times. CDR3 protein: CASSRTSGGSYEQYF. The CDR3 nucleotides read TGTGCCAGCAGCCGTACTAGCGGGGGGAGCTACGAGCAGTACTTC. This sequence joins TRBV11-2 and TRBJ2-7, with TRBD2 matching 12 bases. The CDR3 has 15 amino acids. Germline CDR1 is SGHAT and CDR2 is FQNNGV. J was trimmed by 3 bases and V by 5 bases; bases with no gene match: 5. The complete variable domain, with remaining parts taken from reference TRBV11-2 and TRBJ2-7, reads EAGVAQSPRYKIIEKRQSVAFWCNPISGHATLYWYQQILGQGPKLLIQFQNNGVVDDSQLPKDRFSAERLKGVDSTLKIQPAKLEDSAVYLCASSRTSGGSYEQYFGPGTRLTVT.

The chain links TRBV7-9 to TRBJ1-6, with D maybe TRBD1 (5 bases). The CDR3 spans 14 residues. Germline V gene lookup returns CDR1 SEHNR and CDR2 FQNEAQ (reference sequence). Trimming took off 1 base at V and 10 bases at J, with 11 bases between the two ends. The CDR3 protein is CASSLGGRESPLHF. CDR3 DNA sequence: TGTGCCAGCAGCTTAGGTGGCAGGGAATCACCCCTCCACTTT.